What follows are 22 T cell receptor beta chains derived from one specimen sequenced in a study of shared clonotypes between healthy human individuals. Measured with immunoSEQ multiplex PCR; TCRdb has only the in-frame clones, and not every one. The sample has about 2.3 million clones, more than 85% seen once. Sequencing used naive CD4+ T cells from PBMCs. This sample's subset: CD45RA+ positively selected. The receptor set was obtained from a man younger than 35 in good health. Some clones in this sample may be carry-over from other donors' samples.

The CDR3 is CASSLDAGSYNEQFF. The CDR3 bases are TGTGCCAGCAGCTTAGACGCCGGATCCTACAATGAGCAGTTCTTC. J is TRBJ2-1 and V is TRBV7-9; D uncertain. Germline CDR1 and CDR2: SEHNR and FQNEAQ (reference sequence). V shed 1 base and J shed 1 base, with 8 bases lying between them. The CDR3 extends over 15 amino acids.

As DNA, the CDR3 is TGTGCCAGCAGCACCCGGGGGGTAGGGGCCACTGAAGCTTTCTTT. Its protein product is CASSTRGVGATEAFF. This rearrangement joins TRBV5-8 to TRBJ1-1; maybe TRBD1 (5 bases). V shed 4 bases and J shed 4 bases, with 17 bases lying between them. Germline V CDR1 and CDR2: SGHTS, YDEGEE. CDR3 length equals 15 residues.

The gene calls are TRBV7-2 and TRBJ2-1; D not certain. Germline V lookup: CDR1 SGHTA, CDR2 FQGNSA. The CDR3 spans 15 residues. V lost 5 bases and J lost 0, with 11 bases in between. CDR3 sequence reads: CASSPAHSSYNEQFF. In DNA, the CDR3 is TGTGCCAGCAGCCCAGCTCATAGCTCCTACAATGAGCAGTTCTTC.

This clone has only a few counts. The J gene is TRBJ1-5, the V gene TRBV18, with D maybe TRBD1 (5 bases). Per the germline V gene, CDR1 is KGHSH and CDR2 is LQKENI. Between the trimmed V and J ends, which lost 3 bases and 4 bases, there was a span of 19 bases. The CDR3 is made up of 17 amino acids. CDR3 bases: TGTGCCAGCTCACCCCCCGGGACGGGCGGGCGGAATCAGCCCCAGCATTTT. This sequence encodes CASSPPGTGGRNQPQHF.

J is TRBJ2-7 and V is TRBV19; D remains unclear. The germline V gene encodes CDR1 LNHDA and CDR2 SQIVND (reference sequence). Trimming removed 4 bases at V and 3 bases at J, with 10 bases between. CDR3 size: 13 residues. The CDR3 is CASSTSSVYEQYF. The CDR3 nucleotides are TGTGCCAGTAGTACGTCGTCTGTCTACGAGCAGTACTTC.

The chain joins TRBV15 to TRBJ2-5; TRBD2 matches 9 bases. The junction had 14 bases not matched to a gene; V was cut back by 1 base and J by 8 bases. The germline CDR1 and CDR2 sequences are LNHNV and YYDKDF (reference sequence). The CDR3 spans 17 residues. Here the CDR3 reads CATSRGAELAGFETQYF. CDR3 bases: TGTGCCACCAGCAGAGGGGCAGAACTAGCGGGCTTTGAAACCCAGTACTTC.

As for this clone: The junction shows a germline mismatch at one end, possibly a read error. The chain joins TRBV6-5 to TRBJ1-3, with 8 positions matching TRBD1. This CDR3 contains 14 residues. In germline, CDR1 is MNHEY, CDR2 SVGAGI. The CDR3 DNA follows: TGTGCCAGCAGTCGAGAACAGGGGGTGACCCCCCTTCGATTT. As protein: CASSREQGVTPLRF.

The chain joins TRBV11-2 to TRBJ2-1, with 7 nucleotides matching TRBD2. Looked up from germline, CDR1 is SGHAT and CDR2 is FQNNGV. With 6 bases clipped from V and 4 bases from J, the junction kept 15 bases outside the gene matches. The CDR3 is made up of 17 amino acids. CDR3 protein: CASRGVGGRWGYNEQFF. The CDR3 DNA reads TGTGCCAGCAGAGGGGTAGGCGGGAGATGGGGTTACAATGAGCAGTTCTTC.

This rearrangement joins TRBV28 to TRBJ2-7, with 10 bases aligning to TRBD1. Unmatched junction bases numbered 3, after V lost 1 base and J lost 3 bases. CDR1 is MDHEN, CDR2 SYDVKM, per germline. The CDR3 loop spans 15 amino acids. The CDR3: CASSLFWTGGYEQYF. As DNA, the CDR3 is TGTGCCAGCAGTTTATTTTGGACAGGGGGCTACGAGCAGTACTTC.

The chain joins TRBV7-9 to TRBJ2-1; 9 bases agree with TRBD2. The junction had 15 bases not matched to a gene; V was cut back by 4 bases and J by 8 bases. CDR3 size: 17 residues. CDR1 is SEHNR, CDR2 FQNEAQ, per germline (reference sequence). The CDR3 region has the DNA TGTGCCAGCAGCTCTTTCCGGGTGGCGGGAGGGTCTTATGAGCAGTTCTTC. It yields the protein CASSSFRVAGGSYEQFF.

In its sample, this clone was seen once. This chain links TRBV28 with TRBJ2-2, with 10 bases matching TRBD2. Per germline, CDR1 MDHEN and CDR2 SYDVKM. This CDR3 comprises 16 residues. J lost 9 bases, V lost 6 bases, and 13 bases had no gene match. The CDR3 DNA reads as TGTGCCAGCAGCGCTGCCCCAGCGGGAGGGCCTTGGGAGCTGTTTTTT. Translated, it gives CASSAAPAGGPWELFF.

Only one count was recorded for this clone. Written as DNA, the CDR3 is TGTGCCAGCAGTGACCTCCGACTAGCGGGAGGCCTCTTAGAGGAGCAGTACTTC. Translation: CASSDLRLAGGLLEEQYF. The chain recombines TRBV25-1 with TRBJ2-7; TRBD2 aligns across 13 bases. There are 18 residues in the CDR3. Germline CDR1 is MGHDK and CDR2 is SYGVNS. The trim removed 3 bases at V and 7 bases at J, leaving 15 bases unmatched.

The genes are TRBV9 and TRBJ1-2; 11 nucleotides match TRBD1. Germline V lookup: CDR1 SGDLS, CDR2 YYNGEE. The V segment lost 3 bases and the J segment 5 bases; nucleotides outside the gene matches: 24. The CDR3 consists of 21 residues. DNA for the CDR3: TGTGCCAGCAGCGCCCGCCCCTCACGGGGACAGGGGGTCCTCGAACCTTATGGCTACACCTTC. Protein sequence: CASSARPSRGQGVLEPYGYTF.

This clone appeared a single time. The chain couples TRBV6-1 to TRBJ1-5, with D unresolved. The germline V and J ends were trimmed by 11 bases and 2 bases, with 13 bases remaining between them. The CDR3 runs to 13 residues. Germline V gives CDR1 MNHNS, CDR2 SASEGT. The CDR3 region has the DNA TGTGCCGGAGGACTTTTGGGCAATCAGCCCCAGCATTTT. This gives the protein CAGGLLGNQPQHF.

The chain couples TRBV6-5 to TRBJ2-5; D is ambiguous. V was trimmed by 6 bases and J by 9 bases, leaving 14 bases between them. The length of the CDR3 is 12 residues. In germline, CDR1 is MNHEY, CDR2 SVGAGI. The CDR3, as DNA: TGTGCCAGCAGCAACACCCCGATGGCCCAGTACTTC. Protein sequence: CASSNTPMAQYF.

A few counts support this clone. V and J are TRBV5-6 and TRBJ1-5; 7 bases map to TRBD1. The CDR3 consists of 15 residues. CDR1 and CDR2 (germline): SGHDT, YYEEEE. V shed 4 bases, J shed 0 bases, and the junction held 4 bases outside the gene matches. This CDR3 is CASSRQGYSNQPQHF. The CDR3 DNA follows: TGTGCCAGCAGCCGACAGGGCTATAGCAATCAGCCCCAGCATTTT.

As to this clone: Distinct nucleotide sequences in the sample also encode this CDR3. V usage is TRBV7-9 and J usage is TRBJ2-7, with TRBD2 matching 7 bases. The CDR3 loop spans 13 amino acids. The V gene end was trimmed by 3 bases and the J gene end by 5 bases; junction bases not matched to a gene: 4. CDR1 is SEHNR and CDR2 is FQNEAQ in the germline V gene (reference sequence). The CDR3 spells CASSLAGADEQYF. CDR3 bases: TGTGCCAGCAGCTTGGCGGGAGCTGACGAGCAGTACTTC.

This clone came up once. The chain uses TRBV7-2 and TRBJ1-2, with 7 bases fitting TRBD1. The CDR3 is 15 amino acids. Germline assignment: CDR1 SGHTA and CDR2 FQGNSA. J gave up 2 bases and V 5 bases, and 8 bases lay outside the gene matches. CDR3 residues: CASSIRQGGNYGYTF. As DNA, the CDR3 is TGTGCCAGCAGCATTAGACAGGGAGGCAACTATGGCTACACCTTC.

The V and J genes are TRBV19 and TRBJ2-6, with D uncertain. This CDR3 is built from 17 residues. Germline values: CDR1 LNHDA, CDR2 SQIVND (reference sequence). Trimming cost V 7 bases and J 4 bases, with 20 bases left between them. CDR3 amino acids: CASKYRRPGRGANVLTF. As DNA, the CDR3 is TGTGCCAGTAAATACCGGCGCCCCGGGCGAGGGGCCAACGTCCTGACTTTC.

The chain links TRBV28 to TRBJ2-1, with D maybe TRBD2 (6 bases). The germline V and J ends were trimmed by 3 bases and 7 bases, with 13 bases remaining between them. The CDR3 length is 14 residues. The germline V gene encodes CDR1 MDHEN and CDR2 SYDVKM. The CDR3 loop is CASSLGGIKNEQFF. In nucleotides, the CDR3 is TGTGCCAGCAGTTTGGGCGGGATAAAAAATGAGCAGTTCTTC.

V gene TRBV18 combines with J gene TRBJ1-4, with TRBD1 matching 7 bases. V shed 3 bases, J shed 4 bases, and the junction held 14 bases outside the gene matches. The CDR3 runs 18 residues. Per the germline V gene, CDR1 is KGHSH and CDR2 is LQKENI. The CDR3 DNA sequence: TGTGCCAGCTCACCTTCTCAGCCCCGGGACAGCGATAATGAAAAACTGTTTTTT. Protein sequence: CASSPSQPRDSDNEKLFF. Full variable domain (remainder filled in from reference TRBV18 and TRBJ1-4): NAGVMQNPRHLVRRRGQEARLRCSPMKGHSHVYWYRQLPEEGLKFMVYLQKENIIDESGMPKERFSAEFPKEGPSILRIQQVVRGDSAAYFCASSPSQPRDSDNEKLFFGSGTQLSVL.

The J gene is TRBJ2-1, the V gene TRBV28; D unresolved. Germline loops: CDR1 MDHEN, CDR2 SYDVKM. The CDR3 consists of 11 residues. The V end lost 6 bases, the J end lost 8 bases, and 8 bases lay between the germline ends. The CDR3: CASSQNHEQFF. For the CDR3, the DNA is TGTGCCAGCAGCCAAAACCATGAGCAGTTCTTC.